What follows are 18 T cell receptor beta chains derived from one specimen sequenced in a study of CD8 T cells in ankylosing spondylitis. Whole-study results and caveats: Apparently characteristic of ankylosing spondylitis blood was a TCR beta motif (roughly eight highly homologous variants).

TCRdb called the 5' RACE reads again in MiXCR, with one record for every CDR3 protein. The sample has under 950,000 distinct CDR3 sequences, roughly 19% seen once. What these receptors recognize is not known. Material for sequencing was blood, either unsorted or a sorted T cell fraction (not recorded which). Receptors were obtained from a male donor with ankylosing spondylitis.

This clonotype was detected a few times. This chain connects TRBV6-4 to TRBJ2-2; no firm D call. This CDR3 comprises 13 residues. Trimming removed 3 bases from V and 7 bases from J, with 9 bases in between. Germline CDR1 reads MRHNA; CDR2 reads SNTAGT. The CDR3 sequence: CASSEVENGELFF. The CDR3 DNA is TGTGCCAGCAGTGAGGTGGAGAACGGGGAGCTGTTTTTT.

The chain combines TRBV29-1 with TRBJ1-2; D call uncertain. The CDR3 has 13 amino acids. Trimming took 5 bases from V and 4 from J, leaving 14 bases between them. Germline V lookup: CDR1 SQVTM, CDR2 ANQGSEA. The CDR3 DNA reads TGCAGCGTTCTCACGGACGGGCCCTATGGCTACACCTTC. Amino acids: CSVLTDGPYGYTF. Looking up the rest from reference TRBV29-1 and TRBJ1-2 gives the full variable domain: SAVISQKPSRDICQRGTSLTIQCQVDSQVTMMFWYRQQPGQSLTLIATANQGSEATYESGFVIDKFPISRPNLTFSTLTVSNMSPEDSSIYLCSVLTDGPYGYTFGSGTRLTVV.

The genes are TRBV6-5 and TRBJ2-1; TRBD2 matches 8 bases. The CDR3 extends over 17 amino acids. Germline V lookup: CDR1 MNHEY, CDR2 SVGAGI. Unmatched junction bases numbered 15, after V lost 4 bases and J lost 7 bases. The CDR3 region has the DNA TGTGCCAGCAGTTGGGGTGGGGGACTAGATTTTTCGAATGAGCAGTTCTTC. Translated: CASSWGGGLDFSNEQFF.

The gene calls are TRBV20-1 and TRBJ2-7, with 10 bases matching TRBD2. CDR1 and CDR2 from the germline V gene are DFQATT and SNEGSKA (reference sequence). Trimming took 3 bases from V and 3 from J; bases not matched to a gene: 8. The CDR3 spans 15 residues. The chain's CDR3 is CSASRLAGLNYEQYF. CDR3 nucleotide sequence: TGCAGTGCTAGTCGACTAGCGGGCCTAAACTACGAGCAGTACTTC.

This clonotype has a handful of counts. The chain links TRBV4-2 to TRBJ2-7; 7 bases match TRBD1. Per germline, CDR1 LGHNA and CDR2 YNFKEQ. Germline trimming cut 0 bases from V and 2 bases from J; bases unmatched to any gene: 7. The CDR3 has 16 amino acids. In DNA form, the CDR3 reads TGTGCCAGCAGCCAAGATATTTTCGGGACAGCCTACGAGCAGTACTTC. Protein: CASSQDIFGTAYEQYF.

This chain links TRBV20-1 with TRBJ2-5, with D uncertain. The V end lost 2 bases, the J end lost 5 bases, and 18 bases lay between the germline ends. This CDR3 comprises 15 residues. Germline loops: CDR1 DFQATT, CDR2 SNEGSKA (reference sequence). Written as DNA, the CDR3 is TGCAGTGCTAGAATCCGGAGTTATTTGCTTGAGACCCAGTACTTC. Amino acid sequence: CSARIRSYLLETQYF.

The chain is built from TRBV13 and TRBJ2-1; either TRBD1 or TRBD2 may supply D (6 bases each). The CDR3 has 18 residues. From germline, CDR1 is PRHDT and CDR2 FYEKMQ (reference sequence). Trimming took off 5 bases at V and 5 bases at J, with 25 bases between the two ends. The CDR3 nucleotides are TGTGCCAGCAGCGGAGGGGGGACCTACACGTCCTCACACAATGAGCAGTTCTTC. Translating gives CASSGGGTYTSSHNEQFF.

This chain links TRBV24-1 with TRBJ2-1; maybe TRBD2 (5 bases). From germline, CDR1 is KGHDR and CDR2 SFDVKD. The V and J ends lost 0 bases and 0 bases respectively, with 8 bases between them. The CDR3 is 16 amino acids. The CDR3 spells CATSDLSGVSYNEQFF. Written as DNA, the CDR3 is TGTGCCACCAGTGATTTGTCCGGGGTCTCCTACAATGAGCAGTTCTTC.

This clonotype has only a few counts. The V call is TRBV4-1, the J call TRBJ2-3; 8 bases are a match to TRBD2. The CDR3 length is 17 residues. Germline CDR1 MGHRA, CDR2 YSYEKL. V was pared by 1 base and J by 4 bases, with 10 bases of the junction left unmatched. The CDR3 reads CASSQGVSGSIADTQYF. In DNA form, the CDR3 reads TGCGCCAGCAGCCAAGGAGTCAGCGGGAGTATTGCAGATACGCAGTATTTT.

The table lists this clonotype with a few counts. The V gene is TRBV20-1, the J gene TRBJ1-2; no clear D gene. The length of the CDR3 is 11 residues. V was pared by 1 base and J by 6 bases, with 6 bases between. The germline V gene has CDR1 DFQATT and CDR2 SNEGSKA (reference sequence). The CDR3 DNA sequence: TGCAGTGCTAGAGTTGATAATGGCTACACCTTC. Translating it yields CSARVDNGYTF.

There are a few counts of this clonotype. This CDR3 reads CASSLGASGNTGELFF. DNA of the CDR3: TGTGCCAGCAGCTTAGGCGCTAGCGGCAACACCGGGGAGCTGTTTTTT. The V and J genes are TRBV7-3 and TRBJ2-2, with 7 bases matching TRBD2. This CDR3 region has 16 residues. Germline V gives CDR1 SGHTA, CDR2 FQGTGA. Germline trimming cut 2 bases from V and 2 bases from J; bases unmatched to any gene: 5.

This clonotype was detected a few times. V gene TRBV12-3 or TRBV12-4 combines with J gene TRBJ2-7; D not certain. This CDR3 comprises 14 residues. Trimming shortened V by 3 bases and J by 4 bases, and 13 bases separated the two germline ends. The CDR3 is CASSFRHAFYEQYF. The CDR3 coding sequence is TGTGCCAGCAGTTTCCGGCATGCGTTTTACGAGCAGTACTTC.

V and J are TRBV6-1 and TRBJ1-4, with D maybe TRBD1 (5 bases). This CDR3 region has 11 residues. Germline-derived CDR1 and CDR2 are MNHNS and SASEGT. V was pared by 6 bases and J by 7 bases, with 6 bases between. The CDR3 DNA follows: TGTGCCAGCAGGGGACGTGAAAAACTGTTTTTT. Protein sequence: CASRGREKLFF.

This clonotype was seen only once. The chain joins TRBV7-9 to TRBJ2-7; maybe TRBD1 (5 bases). V lost 5 bases to trimming and J lost 2 bases, with 13 bases between them. The germline V gene has CDR1 SEHNR and CDR2 FQNEAQ (reference sequence). The CDR3 length is 14 residues. The CDR3 is CASSPTATTYEQYF. The CDR3 DNA sequence: TGTGCCAGCAGCCCGACAGCAACCACCTACGAGCAGTACTTC.

This clonotype was observed a handful of times. At one end, the junction sequence differs from germline, possibly due to a read error. This chain uses TRBV7-7 with TRBJ2-1, with 7 bases identical to TRBD1. Germline CDR1 and CDR2: SSHAT and FNYEAQ (reference sequence). The CDR3 sequence is 13 residues long. The DNA of the CDR3 is TGTGCTAGCAGTTCCACAGGGGCGGGTGAGCAGTTCTTC. Protein product: CASSSTGAGEQFF. The complete variable domain, with remaining parts taken from reference TRBV7-7 and TRBJ2-1, reads GAGVSQSPRYKVTKRGQDVTLRCDPISSHATLYWYQQALGQGPEFLTYFNYEAQPDKSGLPSDRFSAERPEGSISTLTIQRTEQRDSAMYRCASSSTGAGEQFFGPGTRLTVL.

This rearrangement joins TRBV24-1 to TRBJ2-1; D tentatively reads TRBD1 or TRBD2 (5 bases each). This CDR3 region has 12 residues. Germline CDR1 and CDR2: KGHDR and SFDVKD. V was trimmed by 2 bases and J by 9 bases, leaving 7 bases between them. CDR3 region: CATSDWDREQFF. DNA for the CDR3: TGTGCCACCAGTGATTGGGACCGTGAGCAGTTCTTC.

The chain employs TRBV12-5 and TRBJ2-7, with D tentatively TRBD2 (8 bases). CDR1 LGHNT and CDR2 FRNRAP come from the germline V gene. V shed 5 bases and J shed 5 bases, with 19 bases lying between them. CDR3 length: 15 residues. Here the CDR3 DNA reads TGTGCTAGTGGTACAGGGGTCGGCGGGAGGCACGAGCAGTACTTC. Its translation is CASGTGVGGRHEQYF.

V gene TRBV9 combines with J gene TRBJ2-1; TRBD2 agrees at 10 bases. V lost 2 bases to trimming and J lost 2 bases; unmatched junction nucleotides: 7. CDR1 is SGDLS and CDR2 is YYNGEE in the germline V gene. This CDR3 comprises 17 residues. CDR3 region: CASSVGSAGGPYNEQFF. The CDR3 region has the DNA TGTGCCAGCAGCGTCGGCTCAGCGGGAGGGCCCTACAATGAGCAGTTCTTC.